A selection of T cell receptor beta chains follows, all from one sample in a study of vaccination and CD4 T cells after COVID-19. MiXCR was run by TCRdb on the PCR reads, yielding one entry per CDR3 protein. The table includes 25,000 or so distinct CDR3 sequences, approximately 49% detected once. The sample here was CD4+ T cells from blood, taken about 7 months after SARS-CoV-2 vaccination. The receptors here all came from a human donor who had recovered from COVID-19. The CDR3 runs from the conserved cysteine through the conserved F or W. A D gene is named only where the DNA matches it firmly. Expanded clones are given a class, and other clones once, few, many or no size at all.

size	D	V	J	CDR3	DNA
.	TRBD2	TRBV28	TRBJ2-5	CASSSTWTSGRDQETQYF	TGTGCCAGCAGTTCGACTTGGACTAGCGGGAGGGATCAAGAGACCCAGTACTTC
.	.	TRBV20-1	TRBJ2-5	CSAARGARRTSHQETQYF	TGCAGTGCCGCTAGAGGGGCGCGGAGGACATCTCATCAAGAGACCCAGTACTTC
few	.	TRBV6-1	TRBJ1-2	CAGGPGLSGYGYTF	TGTGCCGGGGGGCCAGGGTTAAGTGGCTATGGCTACACCTTC
.	.	TRBV6-5	TRBJ2-2	CASSLGRTNTGELFF	TGTGCCAGCAGTTTAGGCCGCACGAACACCGGGGAGCTGTTTTTT
.	.	TRBV5-1	TRBJ1-2	CASSRVGSNYGYTF	TGCGCCAGCAGCCGTGTGGGGTCCAACTATGGCTACACCTTC
.	.	TRBV19	TRBJ2-2	CASGFGELFF	TGTGCCAGTGGGTTCGGGGAGCTGTTTTTT
.	TRBD2	TRBV11-3	TRBJ2-1	CASSTSGRDPKQFF	TGTGCCAGCAGCACTAGCGGGAGAGATCCCAAGCAGTTCTTC
.	TRBD2	TRBV28	TRBJ2-5	CASSSSGRAGETQYF	TGTGCCAGCAGTTCTAGCGGGAGGGCCGGAGAGACCCAGTACTTC
.	.	TRBV7-2	TRBJ2-5	CASSSPETQYF	TGTGCCAGCAGCTCCCCAGAGACCCAGTACTTC
few	.	TRBV27	TRBJ2-7	CASSLRGYHEQYF	TGTGCCAGCAGTTTACGGGGGTATCACGAGCAGTACTTC
.	.	TRBV4-2	TRBJ2-7	CASSQDDSGGSYEQYF	TGTGCCAGCAGCCAAGACGATAGCGGAGGCTCCTACGAGCAGTACTTC
.	TRBD2	TRBV20-1	TRBJ2-3	CSARPGLGTDTQYF	TGCAGTGCACGACCGGGACTAGGTACAGATACGCAGTATTTT
.	.	TRBV12-3/TRBV12-4	TRBJ1-2	CASSLAVYGYTF	TGTGCCAGCAGTTTAGCGGTATATGGCTACACCTTC
few	.	TRBV7-2	TRBJ2-1	CASSLGGSVNEQFF	TGTGCCAGCAGCTTAGGAGGGAGCGTAAATGAGCAGTTCTTC
few	.	TRBV7-2	TRBJ2-3	CASSRSDTQYF	TGTGCCAGCAGCCGATCAGATACGCAGTATTTT
few	TRBD1	TRBV27	TRBJ1-2	CASRELGQGGYGYTF	TGTGCCAGCAGGGAACTAGGACAGGGAGGCTATGGCTACACCTTC
few	TRBD1	TRBV28	TRBJ1-5	CASLRGTGAGQPQHF	TGTGCCAGCCTTCGTGGGACAGGGGCAGGTCAGCCCCAGCATTTT
.	TRBD2	TRBV7-8	TRBJ2-7	CASSRSGMEQYF	TGTGCCAGCAGCCGTAGCGGGATGGAGCAGTACTTC
once	TRBD1	TRBV27	TRBJ2-2	CASSLRPQGANTGELFF	TGTGCCAGCAGTTTACGCCCCCAGGGGGCCAACACCGGGGAGCTGTTTTTT
.	TRBD2	TRBV20-1	TRBJ2-7	CSALVFAGGPYEQYF	TGCAGTGCTCTAGTCTTCGCGGGGGGCCCCTACGAGCAGTACTTC
.	.	TRBV28	TRBJ2-2	CAGTRGGAGPGELFF	TGTGCCGGAACTAGGGGGGGAGCCGGCCCCGGGGAGCTGTTTTTT
.	.	TRBV20-1	TRBJ2-5	CSASGGGRAGSKTQYF	TGCAGTGCCTCAGGGGGGGGGAGGGCCGGCTCGAAGACCCAGTACTTC
.	TRBD2	TRBV7-9	TRBJ2-3	CASSLAAGGDTQYF	TGTGCCAGCAGCTTAGCCGCGGGAGGGGATACGCAGTATTTT
.	TRBD2	TRBV6-2/TRBV6-3	TRBJ2-7	CASSYTGGYEQYF	TGTGCCAGCAGTTATACGGGGGGCTACGAGCAGTACTTC
.	TRBD1	TRBV24-1	TRBJ2-5	CATSEGAQETQYF	TGTGCCACCAGCGAGGGGGCCCAAGAGACCCAGTACTTC
.	TRBD1	TRBV20-1	TRBJ2-1	CSAGQGAFWGDNEQFF	TGCAGTGCAGGGCAGGGGGCTTTTTGGGGGGACAATGAGCAGTTCTTC
.	.	TRBV28	TRBJ1-5	CASSPDGYNQPQHF	TGTGCCAGCAGTCCGGACGGGTACAATCAGCCCCAGCATTTT
.	.	TRBV6-5	TRBJ1-2	CASSYGATGLGGYTF	TGTGCCAGCAGTTACGGAGCAACAGGGCTGGGTGGCTACACCTTC
.	TRBD1	TRBV20-1	TRBJ2-6	CSAQFRDRVSGANVLTF	TGCAGTGCTCAATTCCGGGACAGGGTCTCTGGGGCCAACGTCCTGACTTTC
once	TRBD1	TRBV6-1	TRBJ2-7	CASGDRGRKPGYEQYF	TGTGCCAGCGGAGACAGGGGCCGTAAGCCAGGCTACGAGCAGTACTTC
few	.	TRBV7-6	TRBJ2-7	CASSPRGSSYEQYF	TGTGCCAGCAGCCCCAGGGGTAGCTCCTACGAGCAGTACTTC
few	.	TRBV20-1	TRBJ1-5	CSARRGGYGDSQPQHF	TGCAGTGCTAGACGGGGAGGGTATGGAGATAGTCAGCCCCAGCATTTT
.	TRBD2	TRBV7-9	TRBJ2-3	CASSLAGRATDTQYF	TGTGCCAGCAGCTTAGCGGGGAGGGCCACAGATACGCAGTATTTT
few	TRBD1	TRBV12-3/TRBV12-4	TRBJ2-5	CASSRWTGEETQYF	TGTGCCAGCAGTCGATGGACAGGAGAAGAGACCCAGTACTTC
.	TRBD1	TRBV10-3	TRBJ2-5	CAISTGTGVLETQYF	TGTGCCATCAGTACCGGGACAGGGGTTTTGGAGACCCAGTACTTC
.	.	TRBV2	TRBJ2-7	CASTADPYEQYF	TGTGCCAGCACCGCGGACCCCTACGAGCAGTACTTC
.	TRBD2	TRBV28	TRBJ2-3	CASSFSFVLGLAGAIDTQYF	TGTGCCAGCAGTTTTAGTTTCGTGCTGGGACTAGCGGGAGCAATAGATACGCAGTATTTT
.	TRBD2	TRBV4-3	TRBJ2-1	CASSEETSGYNEQFF	TGCGCCAGCAGCGAAGAGACTAGCGGCTACAATGAGCAGTTCTTC
.	TRBD1	TRBV6-1	TRBJ1-5	CASSAAGGSNQPQHF	TGTGCCAGCAGTGCAGCAGGGGGGTCCAATCAGCCCCAGCATTTT
few	TRBD1	TRBV2	TRBJ1-5	CASRDRGYQPQHF	TGTGCCAGCCGGGACAGGGGATATCAGCCCCAGCATTTT
.	.	TRBV10-1	TRBJ2-1	CASSESTGSLSYNEQFF	TGCGCCAGCAGTGAGTCGACAGGTTCCCTCTCCTACAATGAGCAGTTCTTC
.	TRBD1	TRBV28	TRBJ1-5	CASTVPTGGLGQPQHF	TGTGCCAGCACCGTTCCGACAGGGGGCCTCGGTCAGCCCCAGCATTTT
.	.	TRBV2	TRBJ2-6	CAIQGSTGANVLTF	TGTGCCATACAGGGATCGACTGGGGCCAACGTCCTGACTTTC
.	.	TRBV19	TRBJ2-7	CASSAHQGVNRKQYF	TGTGCCAGTAGCGCCCATCAGGGAGTTAATCGAAAGCAGTACTTC
few	TRBD2	TRBV24-1	TRBJ2-5	CATGTAEGLAGAETQYF	TGTGCCACCGGGACTGCTGAAGGACTAGCGGGAGCGGAGACCCAGTACTTC
few	TRBD1	TRBV6-1	TRBJ1-1	CASSDWGQPNTEAFF	TGTGCCAGCAGTGACTGGGGACAGCCTAACACTGAAGCTTTCTTT
.	.	TRBV6-2/TRBV6-3	TRBJ2-3	CASSVRGATDTQYF	TGTGCCAGCAGTGTAAGAGGAGCCACAGATACGCAGTATTTT